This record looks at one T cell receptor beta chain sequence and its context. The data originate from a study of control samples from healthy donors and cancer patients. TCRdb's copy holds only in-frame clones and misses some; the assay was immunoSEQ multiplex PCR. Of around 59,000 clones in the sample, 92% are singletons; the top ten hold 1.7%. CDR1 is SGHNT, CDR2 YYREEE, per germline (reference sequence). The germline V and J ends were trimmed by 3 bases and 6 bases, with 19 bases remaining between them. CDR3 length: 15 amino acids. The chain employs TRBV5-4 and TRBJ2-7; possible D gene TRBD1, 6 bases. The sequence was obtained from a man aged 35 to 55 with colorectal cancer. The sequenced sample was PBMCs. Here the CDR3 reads CASSSQTGAFSEQYF. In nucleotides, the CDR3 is TGTGCCAGCAGCTCCCAGACAGGAGCCTTTAGCGAGCAGTACTTC.